Below are 12 T cell receptor beta chains sequenced from a single sample in a study of control samples from healthy donors and cancer patients (dated by TCRdb to 2018 to 2021). Receptor libraries were prepared by the immunoSEQ multiplex PCR assay. Here the immuneACCESS table is served through TCRdb, limited to in-frame sequences with V and J called. Missing clones are a known gap in these copies; in checked studies unresolved V genes cover under half, and the rest lacks a known reason. In all, the sample holds about 220,000 clones, and roughly 94% of those were seen once. The top ten hold about 1.6% of the sample. Sequenced sample: blood. The receptors were sampled from a man in his fifties or sixties in good health.

Regarding this clone: The identical CDR3 is also encoded by other nucleotide sequences in the sample. The CDR3 loop is CASSENDRSNGYTF. The CDR3 DNA is TGTGCCAGCAGTGAAAATGACAGAAGCAACGGCTACACCTTC. The V and J genes are TRBV25-1 and TRBJ1-2, with D maybe TRBD1 (5 bases). V was cut by 2 bases and J by 8 bases, with 15 bases left in between. There are 14 residues in the CDR3. Germline-derived CDR1 and CDR2 are MGHDK and SYGVNS.

The chain uses TRBV2 and TRBJ2-4; 7 nucleotides align to TRBD1. The CDR3 runs 11 residues. Germline V lookup: CDR1 SNHLY, CDR2 FYNNEI. The J segment lost 12 bases and the V segment lost 4 bases, leaving 3 bases of the junction unmatched. The CDR3 nucleotides are TGTGCCAGCAGTGTAGGACAGGATCAGTACTTC. Protein product: CASSVGQDQYF. Full variable domain (outside the CDR3, taken from reference TRBV2 and TRBJ2-4): EPEVTQTPSHQVTQMGQEVILRCVPISNHLYFYWYRQILGQKVEFLVSFYNNEISEKSEIFDDQFSVERPDGSNFTLKIRSTKLEDSAMYFCASSVGQDQYFGAGTRLSVL.

The rearrangement uses TRBV28 and TRBJ1-3; tentative D call: TRBD1 (6 bases). The germline V and J ends were trimmed by 5 bases and 1 base, with 9 bases remaining between them. Germline-derived CDR1 and CDR2 are MDHEN and SYDVKM. The length of the CDR3 is 14 residues. In DNA, the CDR3 is TGTGCCAGCAGTCAAACAGGGTCTGGAAACACCATATATTTT. Translation: CASSQTGSGNTIYF.

This chain joins TRBV2 and TRBJ2-7; D possibly corresponds to TRBD1 (5 bases). This CDR3 has 12 residues. Per germline, CDR1 SNHLY and CDR2 FYNNEI. V lost 5 bases and J lost 3, with 8 bases in between. CDR3 in amino acids: CASSPGIYEQYV. The CDR3 bases are TGTGCCAGCAGTCCAGGGATCTACGAGCAGTACGTC.

V usage is TRBV20-1 and J usage is TRBJ2-1; TRBD1 agrees at 10 bases. The CDR3 sequence is 15 residues long. V dropped 3 bases and J dropped 4; count of bases not matched to a gene: 6. CDR1 is DFQATT, CDR2 SNEGSKA, per germline (reference sequence). The CDR3 region is CSASRGQGIYNEQFF. The CDR3 DNA is TGCAGTGCTAGTCGGGGACAGGGGATATACAATGAGCAGTTCTTC.

This sequence joins TRBV19 and TRBJ2-7, with D perhaps TRBD2 (5 bases). Germline V gene lookup returns CDR1 LNHDA and CDR2 SQIVND (reference sequence). This CDR3 has 14 amino acids. V lost 5 bases to trimming and J lost 5 bases, with 16 bases between them. The CDR3 DNA reads as TGTGCCAGTAGTGTCACCGGGAAAACGGACGAGCAGTACTTC. It translates to CASSVTGKTDEQYF.

This chain connects TRBV10-1 to TRBJ2-1; D is possibly TRBD1 (8 bases). Trimming removed 3 bases at V and 7 bases at J, with 10 bases between. The V gene's germline CDR1 is WNHNN and CDR2 SYGVQD (reference sequence). The CDR3 extends over 13 amino acids. CDR3 in DNA: TGCGCCAGCAGTGAACAGGGGGGGAATGAGCAGTTCTTC. This encodes CASSEQGGNEQFF.

The V and J genes are TRBV6-5 and TRBJ1-1; the D is unclear. The germline V gene has CDR1 MNHEY and CDR2 SVGAGI. CDR3 length: 14 residues. V was shortened by 5 bases and J by 4 bases, with 14 bases between the two germline ends. DNA for the CDR3: TGTGCCAGCAGTAATAATGCTTGGGGCACTGAAGCTTTCTTT. This translates into CASSNNAWGTEAFF.

The chain has TRBV10-2 and TRBJ1-5; no firm D call. Germline V gene lookup returns CDR1 WSHSY and CDR2 SAAADI. Trimming pared 7 bases from V and 1 base from J, leaving 8 bases between. The CDR3 runs 13 residues. The CDR3 protein is CASTWVSNQPQHF. In DNA form, the CDR3 reads TGCGCCAGCACGTGGGTCAGCAATCAGCCCCAGCATTTT.

The chain links TRBV11-3 to TRBJ2-2; tentative D call: TRBD1 (5 bases). Germline CDR1 reads SGHNT; CDR2 reads YENEEA. V lost 1 base and J lost 7, with 10 bases in between. The CDR3 has 14 amino acids. Here the CDR3 DNA reads TGTGCCAGCAGCTTAGGACAGACCCACGGGGAGCTGTTTTTT. Protein: CASSLGQTHGELFF.

The chain recombines TRBV7-8 with TRBJ2-6, with D perhaps TRBD2 (5 bases). CDR1 and CDR2 from the germline V gene are SGHVS and FQNEAQ. There are 16 residues in the CDR3. V was shortened by 6 bases and J by 0 bases, with 12 bases between the two germline ends. CDR3 DNA sequence: TGTGCCAGCAGTCCCCAGGCGGGCTCTGGGGCCAACGTCCTGACTTTC. This sequence encodes CASSPQAGSGANVLTF.

The chain uses TRBV6-5 and TRBJ2-7; 7 bases line up with TRBD1. Germline V lookup: CDR1 MNHEY, CDR2 SVGAGI. V lost 8 bases to trimming and J lost 7 bases; unmatched junction nucleotides: 11. The CDR3 length is 13 residues. CDR3 sequence reads: CASATGAPGEQYV. DNA for the CDR3: TGTGCCAGCGCCACAGGGGCCCCCGGGGAGCAGTACGTC.